These T cell receptor beta chains were read from a single sample in a study of T-cell reconstitution after alpha-beta-depleted transplantation in children. TCRdb redid the calling of the PCR reads with MiXCR, one entry per CDR3 protein. Of a few hundred thousand distinct CDR3 sequences listed, around 20% were seen once; the top ten hold roughly 11%. The sample consisted of PBMCs, mostly from graft donor cells, taken 180 days after TCRalphabeta/CD19-depleted stem cell transplant. The receptors originated from a male patient aged 10-17 years who had a stem cell transplant for acute lymphoblastic leukemia, so the T cells may come from the graft donor. The CDR3 runs from the conserved cysteine through the conserved F or W. D genes are given only for firm matches. Rows give clone size only sometimes, using once, few, many, or a class for an expanded clone.

j_call clone_size v_call cdr3_length d_call cdr3_nt cdr3_aa
TRBJ2-1 . TRBV24-1 16 . TGTGCCACCAGTGATACAGCGGGTAGATCCTACAATGAGCAGTTCTTC CATSDTAGRSYNEQFF
TRBJ2-1 many TRBV12-3/TRBV12-4 13 TRBD2 TGTGCCAGCAAAGTCAGGAGGGGAGGGGAGCAGTTCTTC CASKVRRGGEQFF
TRBJ2-2 few TRBV6-5 16 TRBD2 TGTGCCAGCAGTTACTCGAGCGGGAAAGACACCGGGGAGCTGTTTTTT CASSYSSGKDTGELFF
TRBJ1-1 few TRBV12-3/TRBV12-4 16 TRBD1 TGTGCCAGCAGTTTCAGGGGGCGATTTGCGAACACTGAAGCTTTCTTT CASSFRGRFANTEAFF
TRBJ2-2 few TRBV7-9 14 . TGTGCCAGCAGCTTAGCCCTGGTGTCCGGGGAGCTGTTTTTT CASSLALVSGELFF
TRBJ2-7 . TRBV6-2/TRBV6-3 15 TRBD2 TGTGCCAGCACAGAAACTAGCGGGAGGGCATACGAGCAGTACTTC CASTETSGRAYEQYF
TRBJ2-5 . TRBV20-1 15 TRBD2 TGCAGTGCTAGAGCTCCTAGCGGGAGTCAAGAGACCCAGTACTTC CSARAPSGSQETQYF
TRBJ2-7 . TRBV10-3 17 . TGTGCCATCAGAGAGTCGGGGGGCGCCCACTACAACTTCGAGCAGTACTTC CAIRESGGAHYNFEQYF
TRBJ2-1 few TRBV12-3/TRBV12-4 15 . TGTGCCAGCAGTTACTCGGGAAGATCTGGCAATGAGCAGTTCTTC CASSYSGRSGNEQFF
TRBJ2-7 many TRBV4-1 15 TRBD2 TGCGCCAGCAGCCAAGATGGGCTAGCGGGAGACGAGCAGTACTTC CASSQDGLAGDEQYF
TRBJ2-5 . TRBV20-1 13 . TGCAGTGCTAAGGGGATCTTCCAAGAGACCCAGTACTTC CSAKGIFQETQYF
TRBJ2-2 . TRBV24-1 16 . TGTGCCACCAGTGATCCAGGGACACCGAACACCGGGGAGCTGTTTTTT CATSDPGTPNTGELFF
TRBJ2-5 . TRBV6-5 18 TRBD2 TGTGCCAGCAGTTACTCGGAGTGGATAGCGGGAGCGGGGGAGACCCAGTACTTC CASSYSEWIAGAGETQYF
TRBJ2-7 many TRBV5-1 12 . TGCGCCAGCAGCTTGGGACAGTTCGGGCAGTACTTC CASSLGQFGQYF
TRBJ1-1 few TRBV28 14 TRBD1 TGTGCCAGCAGGCCCCCCGGGACAGACCCTGAAGCTTTCTTT CASRPPGTDPEAFF
TRBJ1-5 . TRBV19 13 . TGTGCCAGTAACCGGCAGGGGTATCAGCCCCAGCATTTT CASNRQGYQPQHF
TRBJ2-3 . TRBV27 14 . TGTGCCAGCACCCAACAGGGATTCACAGATACGCAGTATTTT CASTQQGFTDTQYF
TRBJ2-5 few TRBV6-1 16 TRBD2 TGTGCCAGCAGCCCTGCCCGGCTAGCGGGAAGAGAGACCCAGTACTTC CASSPARLAGRETQYF
TRBJ2-3 . TRBV9 14 . TGTGCCAGCAGCGTAGCTCCAGGGGCAGATACGCAGTATTTT CASSVAPGADTQYF
TRBJ2-3 few TRBV5-6 15 . TGTGCCAGCATCACCCCGGGGCTCAGCACAGATACGCAGTATTTT CASITPGLSTDTQYF
TRBJ2-7 few TRBV28 13 . TGTGCCAGCAGAGACCTCCCCAGGGGCGAGCAGTACTTC CASRDLPRGEQYF
TRBJ2-5 few TRBV7-4 14 . TGTGCCAGCAGCACCTCCGGGTGTGTGGAGACCCAGTACTTC CASSTSGCVETQYF
TRBJ2-7 few TRBV29-1 14 . TGCAGCGTTGAAAGCCTAGAAGTCCCCTACGAGCAGTACTTC CSVESLEVPYEQYF
TRBJ2-7 many TRBV12-3/TRBV12-4 12 . TGTGCCAGCAGCTTGAGCCCTTACGAGCAGTACTTC CASSLSPYEQYF
TRBJ2-7 . TRBV19 15 . TGTGCCAGTACCTACAAGCAGTTAGTAGCCTACGAGCAGTACTTC CASTYKQLVAYEQYF
TRBJ1-2 few TRBV6-5 16 . TGTGCCAGCAGTTACTCGGCGAACGCGATTCTCTATGGCTACACCTTC CASSYSANAILYGYTF
TRBJ2-7 . TRBV18 16 TRBD2 TGTGCCAGCTCACGGGGACTAGCGGGAGCTTCCTACGAGCAGTACTTC CASSRGLAGASYEQYF
TRBJ2-3 few TRBV5-1 14 . TGCGCCAGCAGCAGGGTAGGGGGCACAGATACGCAGTATTTT CASSRVGGTDTQYF
TRBJ2-7 many TRBV5-1 14 TRBD2 TGCGCCAGCAGCCTTCTAGCGGGAGATTACGAGCAGTACTTC CASSLLAGDYEQYF
TRBJ2-7 . TRBV20-1 12 . TGCAGTGCCGACCCCCCTATAGCAGAGCAGTACTTC CSADPPIAEQYF
TRBJ2-1 . TRBV7-2 17 TRBD2 TGTGCCAGCAGCCGCCGTCCCTCTAGCGGGAGGGGGCATGAGCAGTTCTTC CASSRRPSSGRGHEQFF
TRBJ2-3 once TRBV5-1 16 . TGCGCCAGCAGCTTGGAGCTAGCGCGGGGCGCAGATACGCAGTATTTT CASSLELARGADTQYF
TRBJ2-5 few TRBV7-6 13 TRBD1 TGTGCCAGCAGCCTGGGACAGAGAAAGACCCAGTACTTC CASSLGQRKTQYF
TRBJ1-1 . TRBV7-3 15 . TGTGCCAGCAGCTTAAAAGCAGGTGGGGGCACTGAAGCTTTCTTT CASSLKAGGGTEAFF
TRBJ1-2 many TRBV10-3 16 . TGTGCCATCAGGGCCTCCTGGGGGAGCCAGCCCTATGGCTACACCTTC CAIRASWGSQPYGYTF
TRBJ2-7 . TRBV10-1 14 TRBD1 TGCGCCAGCAGTGAGACAGGGGCGGACTACGAGCAGTACTTC CASSETGADYEQYF
TRBJ1-1 few TRBV5-1 16 . TGCGCCAGCAGCTGGGGACACATTCTCGCGAACACTGAAGCTTTCTTT CASSWGHILANTEAFF
TRBJ2-1 . TRBV12-3/TRBV12-4 18 TRBD2 TGTGCCAGCAGGACCGGGACTAGCGGGAGGAAACCCTACAATGAGCAGTTCTTC CASRTGTSGRKPYNEQFF
TRBJ2-1 . TRBV9 21 . TGTGCCAGCAGCCCCCTAGGAGGGGGCAGGGGGGTCCTCAGCTCCTACAATGAGCAGTTCTTC CASSPLGGGRGVLSSYNEQFF
TRBJ2-4 many TRBV5-1 17 . TGCGCCAGCAGCTTGGAGGGGACTCCCTTAGCCAAAAACATTCAGTACTTC CASSLEGTPLAKNIQYF
TRBJ2-1 . TRBV9 13 . TGTGCCAGCAGCGTAGGGGCTAGTTATGAGCAGTTCTTC CASSVGASYEQFF
TRBJ2-7 . TRBV28 13 . TGTGCCAGCAGCGATCCGGGACTTCACGAGCAGTACTTC CASSDPGLHEQYF
TRBJ2-3 once TRBV6-5 16 . TGTGCCAGCAGTACTCTAGGAGGGACTAGCACAGATACGCAGTATTTT CASSTLGGTSTDTQYF
TRBJ2-3 . TRBV5-1 13 TRBD2 TGCGCCAGCAGCCTACTAGCGTCAGATACGCAGTATTTT CASSLLASDTQYF
TRBJ2-5 many TRBV7-3 14 . TGTGCCAGCAGCTTAGGAGGGAGGAAGGAGACCCAGTACTTC CASSLGGRKETQYF
TRBJ2-7 . TRBV18 15 . TGTGCCAGCTCACCCGACAGGGACTCTAACTACGAGCAGTACTTC CASSPDRDSNYEQYF
TRBJ1-5 . TRBV9 14 . TGTGCCAGCAGCTCGGGGGCCTGGGCTCAGCCCCAGCATTTT CASSSGAWAQPQHF
TRBJ1-1 many TRBV28 16 TRBD1 TGTGCCAGCAGATTGGCAGGGGGCTCGGGGCACACTGAAGCTTTCTTT CASRLAGGSGHTEAFF
TRBJ2-3 . TRBV6-5 14 . TGTGCCAGCAGTCACCGGGACACAACAGATACGCAGTATTTT CASSHRDTTDTQYF
TRBJ2-4 . TRBV5-6 15 . TGTGCCAGCAGCTTGGCAGGGGCGGCCAAAAACATTCAGTACTTC CASSLAGAAKNIQYF
TRBJ2-7 . TRBV7-9 14 TRBD1 TGTGCCAGCAGCTTCGGACAGGGAATCTACGAGCAGTACTTC CASSFGQGIYEQYF
TRBJ1-2 . TRBV5-4 15 . TGTGCCAGCAGCTTGACGGGGCTTAGGGAATATGGCTACACCTTC CASSLTGLREYGYTF
TRBJ2-2 . TRBV21-1 15 . TGTGCCAGCAGCACCCGGGACAGACCCACCGGGGAGCTGTTTTTT CASSTRDRPTGELFF
TRBJ2-7 . TRBV23-1 16 TRBD2 TGCGCCAGCAGTCAATCGACTAGCGATAGCTCCTACGAGCAGTACTTC CASSQSTSDSSYEQYF
TRBJ2-7 few TRBV11-2 15 TRBD2 TGTGCCAGCAGCTTAGCTAGCGGGACCAGCTACGAGCAGTACTTC CASSLASGTSYEQYF
TRBJ1-1 . TRBV29-1 14 . TGCAGCGTTGAAGATAGGGCCCCTACAGGGAAAGCTTTCTTT CSVEDRAPTGKAFF
TRBJ1-1 . TRBV12-3/TRBV12-4 15 . TGTGCCAGCATGATTTCGGGAATAAAAGACACTGAAGCTTTCTTT CASMISGIKDTEAFF